The clone carrying this TCR beta chain was detected only a few times. Its antigen remains unidentified. Combining a sample-barcoded 5' primer with a J-beta primer mix, a second PCR ran for about 7 to 12 cycles. TCRdb redid the calling of the 5' RACE reads with MiXCR, one entry per CDR3 protein. The sample holds approximately 820,000 distinct CDR3 sequences; under 45% are singletons and the top ten take about a fifth. The entry originates in a study of blood T cells in healthy people across ages. Per germline, CDR1 SQVTM and CDR2 ANQGSEA. CDR3 size: 13 residues. Deletions cut 7 bases from V and 0 bases from J, with 13 bases between. Whole-study findings and limits: The authors considered diversity estimates from one million T cells to be underestimates.

The sample consisted of blood. The chain employs TRBV29-1 and TRBJ2-7, with D perhaps TRBD1 or TRBD2 (5 bases each). This TCR derives from a man aged 55 to 69 in good health. The CDR3 loop is CSAALGPSYEQYF. For the CDR3, the DNA is TGCAGCGCCGCGCTGGGACCCTCCTACGAGCAGTACTTC.